The clone carrying this T cell receptor (beta chain) came up a few times. In TCRdb, the RT-PCR reads were re-called with MiXCR into one record per CDR3 protein. This sample has under 750,000 distinct CDR3 sequences, with 12% found just once. These data are taken from a study of response to subunit inactivated influenza vaccine. The germline CDR1 and CDR2 sequences are MDHEN and SYDVKM. There are 14 residues in the CDR3. V was pared by 7 bases and J by 0 bases, with 7 bases between. The TCR sequence derives from a man aged 50 to 60 who received an inactivated influenza vaccine. The J gene is TRBJ2-6, the V gene TRBV28; no clear D gene. This specimen consisted of PBMCs from blood, obtained on the day of vaccination. The CDR3 DNA sequence: TGTGCCAGCATGGAGAGCTCTGGGGCCAACGTCCTGACTTTC. Amino acids: CASMESSGANVLTF. The full variable domain, rest sourced from reference TRBV28 and TRBJ2-6, is DVKVTQSSRYLVKRTGEKVFLECVQDMDHENMFWYRQDPGLGLRLIYFSYDVKMKEKGDIPEGYSVSREKKERFSLILESASTNQTSMYLCASMESSGANVLTFGAGSRLTVL.